This T cell receptor (beta chain) is from a study of T cell changes during pregnancy in multiple sclerosis. Using immunoSEQ multiplex PCR, the repertoire was profiled, and TCRdb retains in-frame clones only, with some absent. The profile shows about 74,000 clones, approximately 91% of them singletons. The CDR3 extends over 12 amino acids. Germline values: CDR1 SGHAT, CDR2 FQNNGV. V lost 5 bases, J lost 8 bases, and 11 bases lay in between. V gene TRBV11-2 combines with J gene TRBJ2-3; D is perhaps TRBD2 (6 bases). The sequences come from peripheral blood, collected before pregnancy. The receptor was isolated from a female donor with multiple sclerosis, enrolled in a pregnancy study. Here the CDR3 reads CASSRDLSTQYF. CDR3 bases: TGTGCCAGCAGCCGGGACTTGTCTACGCAGTATTTT.